This T cell receptor beta chain comes out of a study of blood T cells in healthy people across ages. Whole-study findings and limits: A roughly linear fall in TCR beta diversity per million T cells was seen with increasing age.

Isolation per sample recovered at least 6 million PBMCs. A note on this clonotype: Its antigen remains unknown.

A sample-barcoded 5' primer and a J-beta primer mix were used in a second PCR of roughly 7 to 11 cycles. Each CDR3 protein is one row after TCRdb ran MiXCR on the 5' RACE reads. This sample has approximately 1.5 million distinct CDR3 sequences; about 45% occur once, and the top ten carry more than 4%. Germline V gives CDR1 MNHEY, CDR2 SMNVEV (reference sequence). The CDR3 totals 14 residues. V shed 5 bases, J shed 8 bases, and the junction held 8 bases outside the gene matches. The specimen sequenced was blood. The rearrangement uses TRBV27 and TRBJ2-1; TRBD2 matches at 8 bases. This sequence was found in a woman younger than 30 in good health. In DNA form, the CDR3 reads TGTGCCAGCAGTGTTGTTGCGGGGGGCTATGAGCAGTTCTTC. This gives the protein CASSVVAGGYEQFF.